The 4 T cell receptor beta chains below all came from one sample that was sequenced in a study of cytomegalovirus exposure and HLA in healthy donors. The study ran its PCR with 60 Vbeta and 13 Jbeta primers. Sequencing used immunoSEQ multiplex PCR; TCRdb keeps in-frame clones, though not all of them. Of under 200,000 clones in the sample, around 75% are singletons; the top ten hold approximately 1.8%. What was sequenced was PBMCs. Receptors were obtained from a woman between 25 and 40 years old in good health and CMV-seronegative.

The chain recombines TRBV7-2 with TRBJ2-7, with 12 positions matching TRBD2. Germline V gene data show CDR1 as SGHTA and CDR2 as FQGNSA. The CDR3 loop spans 17 amino acids. Trimming at V came to 5 bases and at J to 3 bases, leaving 11 bases not matched to a gene. CDR3 residues: CASSLKNILAGGYEQYF. The CDR3 DNA follows: TGTGCCAGCAGCCTCAAAAATATACTAGCGGGGGGCTACGAGCAGTACTTC.

V gene TRBV7-6 combines with J gene TRBJ2-1, with a tentative D call TRBD2 (5 bases). CDR3 size: 16 residues. CDR1 is SGHVS and CDR2 is FNYEAQ in the germline V gene. The ends were cut back, 1 base at V and 0 bases at J, with 10 bases in the middle. CDR3 in amino acids: CASSLGRRSSYNEQFF. The CDR3, as DNA: TGTGCCAGCAGCTTAGGGAGGAGGAGCTCCTACAATGAGCAGTTCTTC.

The CDR3 protein is CASSINRGGTYNSPLHF. The CDR3 nucleotides are TGTGCCAGCAGCATCAATCGCGGGGGGACCTATAATTCACCCCTCCACTTT. V usage is TRBV7-2 and J usage is TRBJ1-6; D is possibly TRBD1 (5 bases). Trimming stripped 5 bases from V and 2 bases from J, with 16 bases between. The CDR3 runs to 17 residues. Germline V CDR1 and CDR2: SGHTA, FQGNSA.

The J gene is TRBJ2-6, the V gene TRBV19, with 11 bases aligning to TRBD2. Germline V CDR1 and CDR2: LNHDA, SQIVND (reference sequence). Unmatched junction bases numbered 3, after V lost 5 bases and J lost 0 bases. CDR3 size: 17 residues. CDR3 nucleotide sequence: TGTGCCAGTAGTGCGGGACTAGCGGTCTCTGGGGCCAACGTCCTGACTTTC. Residues: CASSAGLAVSGANVLTF.